Reported below is one T cell receptor beta chain. Its antigen is still unknown. This entry belongs to a study of cytomegalovirus exposure and HLA in healthy donors. Study-level results: TRBV6-2, TRBV6-3 and some other V segments were unresolvable in 87-base-pair reads.

PCR was performed using 60 Vbeta and 13 Jbeta primers. Profiled with immunoSEQ multiplex PCR; TCRdb holds only in-frame clones, not every one. In the table there are 200,000 or so clones, around 86% of which are singletons. With 4 bases removed from V and 4 bases from J, the gap between germline ends came to 12 bases. Germline V lookup: CDR1 SGDLS, CDR2 YYNGEE. The CDR3 loop spans 14 amino acids. J is TRBJ2-1 and V is TRBV9; possible D gene TRBD1, 6 bases. The sequenced material came from PBMCs. This clonotype was sampled from a man aged 25 to 40 in good health and CMV-seronegative. The CDR3 coding sequence is TGTGCCAGCAGCAGGCGGACAGAATACAATGAGCAGTTCTTC. The encoded protein is CASSRRTEYNEQFF.